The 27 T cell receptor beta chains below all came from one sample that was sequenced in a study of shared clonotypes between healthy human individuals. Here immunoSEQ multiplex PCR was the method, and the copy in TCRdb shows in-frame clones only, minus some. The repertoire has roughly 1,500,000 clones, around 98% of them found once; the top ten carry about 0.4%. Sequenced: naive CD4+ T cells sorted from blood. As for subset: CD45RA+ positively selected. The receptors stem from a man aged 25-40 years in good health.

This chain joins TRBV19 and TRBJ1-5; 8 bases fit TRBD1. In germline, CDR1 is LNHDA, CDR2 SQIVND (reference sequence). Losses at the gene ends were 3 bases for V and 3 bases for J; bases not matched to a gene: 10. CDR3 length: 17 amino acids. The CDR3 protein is CASSIRAGGGNNQPQHF. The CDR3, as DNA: TGTGCCAGTAGTATTAGGGCAGGGGGCGGAAACAATCAGCCCCAGCATTTT. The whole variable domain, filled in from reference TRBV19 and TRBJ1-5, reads DGGITQSPKYLFRKEGQNVTLSCEQNLNHDAMYWYRQDPGQGLRLIYYSQIVNDFQKGDIAEGYSVSREKKESFPLTVTSAQKNPTAFYLCASSIRAGGGNNQPQHFGDGTRLSIL.

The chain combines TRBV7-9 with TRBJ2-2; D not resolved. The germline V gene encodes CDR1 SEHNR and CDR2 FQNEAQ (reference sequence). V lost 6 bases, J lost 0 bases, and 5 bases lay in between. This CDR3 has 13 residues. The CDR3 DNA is TGTGCCAGCAGTCCCACGAACACCGGGGAGCTGTTTTTT. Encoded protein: CASSPTNTGELFF. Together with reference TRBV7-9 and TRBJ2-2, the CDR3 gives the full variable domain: DTGVSQNPRHKITKRGQNVTFRCDPISEHNRLYWYRQTLGQGPEFLTYFQNEAQLEKSRLLSDRFSAERPKGSFSTLEIQRTEQGDSAMYLCASSPTNTGELFFGEGSRLTVL.

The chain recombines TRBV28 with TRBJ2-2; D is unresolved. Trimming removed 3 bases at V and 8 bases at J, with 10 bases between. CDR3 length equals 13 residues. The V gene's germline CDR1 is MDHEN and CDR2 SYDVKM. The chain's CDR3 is CASSFSDKGELFF. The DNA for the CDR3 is TGTGCCAGCAGTTTCAGTGACAAGGGGGAGCTGTTTTTT.

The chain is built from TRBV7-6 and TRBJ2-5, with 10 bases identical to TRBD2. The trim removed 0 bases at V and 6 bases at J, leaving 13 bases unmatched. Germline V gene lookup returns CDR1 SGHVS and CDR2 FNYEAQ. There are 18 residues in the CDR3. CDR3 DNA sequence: TGTGCCAGCAGCTTAGCTCTCTCAGCGGGAGGGGTTTCTCAGACCCAGTACTTC. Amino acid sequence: CASSLALSAGGVSQTQYF.

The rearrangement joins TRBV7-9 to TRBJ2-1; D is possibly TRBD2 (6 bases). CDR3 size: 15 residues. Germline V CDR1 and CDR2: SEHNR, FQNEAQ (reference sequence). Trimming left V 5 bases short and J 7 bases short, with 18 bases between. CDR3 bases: TGTGCCAGCAGCCAAATCGCCGGGGGTCTTAATGAGCAGTTCTTC. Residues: CASSQIAGGLNEQFF.

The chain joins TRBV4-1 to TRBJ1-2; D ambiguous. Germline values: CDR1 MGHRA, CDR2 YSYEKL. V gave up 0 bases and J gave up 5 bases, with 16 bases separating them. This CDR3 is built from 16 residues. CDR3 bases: TGCGCCAGCAGCCAAGAGGAAAACAGAGGAGGATATGGCTACACCTTC. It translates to CASSQEENRGGYGYTF.

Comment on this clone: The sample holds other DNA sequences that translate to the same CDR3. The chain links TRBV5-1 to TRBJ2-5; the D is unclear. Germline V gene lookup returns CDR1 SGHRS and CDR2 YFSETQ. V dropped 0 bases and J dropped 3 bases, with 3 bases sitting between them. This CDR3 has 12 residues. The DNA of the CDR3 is TGCGCCAGCAGCTTGGGAGAAGAGACCCAGTACTTC. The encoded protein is CASSLGEETQYF.

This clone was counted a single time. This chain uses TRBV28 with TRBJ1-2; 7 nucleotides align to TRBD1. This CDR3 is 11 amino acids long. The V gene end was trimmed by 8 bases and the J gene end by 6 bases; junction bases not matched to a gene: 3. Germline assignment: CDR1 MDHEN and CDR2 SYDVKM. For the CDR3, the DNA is TGTGCCAGCGGGACAGCCGATGGCTACACCTTC. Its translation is CASGTADGYTF.

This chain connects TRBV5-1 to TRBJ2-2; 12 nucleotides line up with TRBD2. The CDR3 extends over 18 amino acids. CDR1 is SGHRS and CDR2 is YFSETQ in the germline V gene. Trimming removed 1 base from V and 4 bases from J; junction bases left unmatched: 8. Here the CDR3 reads CASSLRLAGGPSTGELFF. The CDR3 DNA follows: TGCGCCAGCAGCTTGAGGCTAGCGGGAGGGCCAAGCACCGGGGAGCTGTTTTTT.

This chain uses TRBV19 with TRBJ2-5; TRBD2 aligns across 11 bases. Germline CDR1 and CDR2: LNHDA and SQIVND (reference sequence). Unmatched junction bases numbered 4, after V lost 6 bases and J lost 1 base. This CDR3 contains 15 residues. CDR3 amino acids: CASRKLAGAQETQYF. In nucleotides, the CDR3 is TGTGCCAGTAGGAAACTAGCGGGGGCCCAAGAGACCCAGTACTTC.

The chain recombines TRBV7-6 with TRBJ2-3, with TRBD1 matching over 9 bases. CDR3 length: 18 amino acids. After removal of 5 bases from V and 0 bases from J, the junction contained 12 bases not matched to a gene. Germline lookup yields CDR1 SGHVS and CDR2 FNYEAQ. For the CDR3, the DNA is TGTGCCAGCAGCCTGAGGACAGGGGCGACACTCAGCACAGATACGCAGTATTTT. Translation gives CASSLRTGATLSTDTQYF.

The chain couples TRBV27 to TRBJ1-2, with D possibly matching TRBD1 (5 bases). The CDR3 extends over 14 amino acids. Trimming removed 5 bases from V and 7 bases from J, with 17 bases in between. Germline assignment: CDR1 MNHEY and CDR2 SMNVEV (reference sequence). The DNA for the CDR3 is TGTGCCAGCAGTGTCAGTTGGGGGATGGCTGGCTACACCTTC. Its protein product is CASSVSWGMAGYTF.

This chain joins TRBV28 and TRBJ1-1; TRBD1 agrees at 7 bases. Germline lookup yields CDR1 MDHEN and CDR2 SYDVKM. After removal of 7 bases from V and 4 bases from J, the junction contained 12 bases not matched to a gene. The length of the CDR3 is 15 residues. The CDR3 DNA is TGTGCCAGCATAACAGGGGTGTTGAGTGGCACTGAAGCTTTCTTT. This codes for CASITGVLSGTEAFF.

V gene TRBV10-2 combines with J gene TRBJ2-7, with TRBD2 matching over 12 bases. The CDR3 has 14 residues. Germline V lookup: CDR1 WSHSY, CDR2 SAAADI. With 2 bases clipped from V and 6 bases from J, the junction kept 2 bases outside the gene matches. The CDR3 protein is CASSEQLAGGEQYF. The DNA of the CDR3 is TGCGCCAGCAGTGAGCAACTAGCGGGAGGCGAGCAGTACTTC.

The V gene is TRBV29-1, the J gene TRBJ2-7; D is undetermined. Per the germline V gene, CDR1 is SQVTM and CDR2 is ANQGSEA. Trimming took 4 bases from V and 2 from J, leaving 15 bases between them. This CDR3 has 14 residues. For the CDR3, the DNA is TGCAGCGTTGCGAACTTCTCTAATACCTACGAGCAGTACTTC. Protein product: CSVANFSNTYEQYF.

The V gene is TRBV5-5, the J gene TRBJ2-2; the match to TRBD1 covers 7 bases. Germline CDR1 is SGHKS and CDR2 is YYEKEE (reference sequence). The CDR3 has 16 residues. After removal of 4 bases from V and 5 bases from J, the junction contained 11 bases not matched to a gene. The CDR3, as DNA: TGTGCCAGCAGCGCCTTACAGGGGCCCTCGACCGGGGAGCTGTTTTTT. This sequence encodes CASSALQGPSTGELFF.

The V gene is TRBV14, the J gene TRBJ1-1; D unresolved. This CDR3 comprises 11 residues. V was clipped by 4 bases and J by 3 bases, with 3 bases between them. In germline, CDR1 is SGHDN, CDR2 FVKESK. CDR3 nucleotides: TGTGCCAGCAGCCCAGACACTGAAGCTTTCTTT. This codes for CASSPDTEAFF. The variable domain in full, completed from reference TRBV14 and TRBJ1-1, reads EAGVTQFPSHSVIEKGQTVTLRCDPISGHDNLYWYRRVMGKEIKFLLHFVKESKQDESGMPNNRFLAERTGGTYSTLKVQPAELEDSGVYFCASSPDTEAFFGQGTRLTVV.

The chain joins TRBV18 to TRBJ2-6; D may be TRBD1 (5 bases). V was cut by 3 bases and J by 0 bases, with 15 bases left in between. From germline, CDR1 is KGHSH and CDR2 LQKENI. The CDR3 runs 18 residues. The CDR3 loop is CASSPLVQVVSGANVLTF. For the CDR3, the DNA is TGTGCCAGCTCACCCCTAGTACAGGTCGTCTCTGGGGCCAACGTCCTGACTTTC.

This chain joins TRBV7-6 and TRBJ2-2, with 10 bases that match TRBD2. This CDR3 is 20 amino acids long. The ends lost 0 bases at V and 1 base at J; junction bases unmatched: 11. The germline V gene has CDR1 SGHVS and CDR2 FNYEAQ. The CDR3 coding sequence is TGTGCCAGCAGCTTAGCCTTCGACACTAGCGGGATGATGAACACCGGGGAGCTGTTTTTT. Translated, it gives CASSLAFDTSGMMNTGELFF.

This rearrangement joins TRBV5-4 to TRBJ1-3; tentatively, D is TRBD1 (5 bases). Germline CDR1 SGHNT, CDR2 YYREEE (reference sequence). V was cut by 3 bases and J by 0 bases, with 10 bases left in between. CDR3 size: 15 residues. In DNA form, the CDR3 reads TGTGCCAGCAGCTGGGACCGCGGCTCTGGAAACACCATATATTTT. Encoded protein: CASSWDRGSGNTIYF.

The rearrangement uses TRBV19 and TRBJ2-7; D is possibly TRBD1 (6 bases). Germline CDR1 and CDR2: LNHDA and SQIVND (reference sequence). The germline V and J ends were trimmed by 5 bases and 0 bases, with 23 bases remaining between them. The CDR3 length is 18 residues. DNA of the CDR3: TGTGCCAGTAGTTCAACCGGGACACCGGCTGGGAGCTCCTACGAGCAGTACTTC. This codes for CASSSTGTPAGSSYEQYF. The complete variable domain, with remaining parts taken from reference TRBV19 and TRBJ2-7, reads DGGITQSPKYLFRKEGQNVTLSCEQNLNHDAMYWYRQDPGQGLRLIYYSQIVNDFQKGDIAEGYSVSREKKESFPLTVTSAQKNPTAFYLCASSSTGTPAGSSYEQYFGPGTRLTVT.

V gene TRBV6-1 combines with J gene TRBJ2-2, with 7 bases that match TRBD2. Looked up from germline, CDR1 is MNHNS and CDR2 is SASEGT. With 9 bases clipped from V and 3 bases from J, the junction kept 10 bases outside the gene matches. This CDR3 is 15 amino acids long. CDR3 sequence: CASTGDGGDTGELFF. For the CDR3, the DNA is TGTGCCAGTACCGGGGATGGGGGGGACACCGGGGAGCTGTTTTTT.

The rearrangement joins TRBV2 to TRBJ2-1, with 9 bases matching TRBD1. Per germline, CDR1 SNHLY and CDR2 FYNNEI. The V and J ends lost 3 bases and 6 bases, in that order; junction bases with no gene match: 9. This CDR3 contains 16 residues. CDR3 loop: CASSDPGTGSGNEQFF. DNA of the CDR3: TGTGCCAGCAGTGACCCCGGGACAGGGTCGGGCAATGAGCAGTTCTTC.

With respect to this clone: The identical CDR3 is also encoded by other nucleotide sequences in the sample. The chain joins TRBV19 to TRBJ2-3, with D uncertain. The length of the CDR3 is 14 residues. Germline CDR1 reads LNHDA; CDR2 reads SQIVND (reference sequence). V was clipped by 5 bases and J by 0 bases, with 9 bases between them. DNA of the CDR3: TGTGCCAGTAGTGTTGGTACTAGCACAGATACGCAGTATTTT. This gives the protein CASSVGTSTDTQYF.

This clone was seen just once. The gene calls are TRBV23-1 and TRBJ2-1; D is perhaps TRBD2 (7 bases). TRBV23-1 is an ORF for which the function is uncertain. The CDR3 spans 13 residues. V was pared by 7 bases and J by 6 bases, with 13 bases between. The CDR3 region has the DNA TGCGCCAGCACGGGGGGCGGGTGCAATGAGCAGTTCTTC. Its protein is CASTGGGCNEQFF.

CDR3: CASSLVLGKRYEQYF. CDR3 DNA sequence: TGCGCCAGCAGCTTGGTCCTGGGGAAGCGCTACGAGCAGTACTTC. The chain joins TRBV5-1 to TRBJ2-7, with no clear D. The V end lost 0 bases, the J end lost 3 bases, and 13 bases lay between the germline ends. This CDR3 has 15 residues. Germline values: CDR1 SGHRS, CDR2 YFSETQ. The whole variable domain, filled in from reference TRBV5-1 and TRBJ2-7, reads KAGVTQTPRYLIKTRGQQVTLSCSPISGHRSVSWYQQTPGQGLQFLFEYFSETQRNKGNFPGRFSGRQFSNSRSEMNVSTLELGDSALYLCASSLVLGKRYEQYFGPGTRLTVT.

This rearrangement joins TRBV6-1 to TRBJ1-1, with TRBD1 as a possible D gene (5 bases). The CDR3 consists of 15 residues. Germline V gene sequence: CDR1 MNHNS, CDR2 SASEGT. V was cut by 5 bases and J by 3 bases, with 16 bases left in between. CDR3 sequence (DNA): TGTGCCAGCAGTCCCAACGGGGCCTGGGACACTGAAGCTTTCTTT. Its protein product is CASSPNGAWDTEAFF.